One sample yielded the 2 T cell receptor beta chains listed below, sequenced in a study of T cells expressing NK-cell markers. Each CDR3 protein gets one entry in TCRdb, which reprocessed the 5' RACE reads and gives no DNA. This specimen shows approximately 460,000 distinct CDR3 sequences; the ten leading clones hold 7.3%. Input material: blood T cells: a sorted CD56 or NKG2C T cell subset, CD4+ or CD8+ T cells, or bulk PBMC T cells (not recorded which). These receptors were taken from a woman aged 18-70 years in good health.

This chain links TRBV7-3 with TRBJ1-1; TCRdb returns TRBD1, unconfirmable since there is no DNA. Germline V gene data show CDR1 as SGHTA and CDR2 as FQGTGA. The CDR3 consists of 14 residues. The CDR3 is CASSLGQPGTEAFF.

V is TRBV20-1 and J is TRBJ2-2; there is no DNA to check the TCRdb D call of TRBD2. This CDR3 contains 14 residues. Germline V gene data show CDR1 as DFQATT and CDR2 as SNEGSKA (reference sequence). CDR3 amino acids: CSARTSKNTGELFF.